The source of this T cell receptor (beta chain) is a study of T cell repertoires in ileal Crohn's disease. The assay was immunoSEQ multiplex PCR, and TCRdb's table has in-frame clones only and misses some. The sample has around 4,200 clones, 75% to 85% seen once; the top ten hold roughly 15%. The sequence was obtained from an adult with Crohn's disease. The material sequenced was ileal tissue.

The CDR3 spells CASRYRVLNEQFF. The CDR3 nucleotides are TGTGCCAGCAGATACAGGGTCCTCAATGAGCAGTTCTTC. This chain joins TRBV28 and TRBJ2-1; tentatively, D is TRBD1 (6 bases). V shed 6 bases and J shed 6 bases, with 12 bases lying between them. The CDR3 contains 13 residues. Germline V gene data show CDR1 as MDHEN and CDR2 as SYDVKM.